These 14 T cell receptor beta chains were all obtained from the same sample, sequenced in a study of T cell responses to AZD1222 COVID-19 vaccine. Some clones are missing from TCRdb's copy, which holds only in-frame ones; the method was immunoSEQ multiplex PCR. The sample has about 87,000 clones; around 90% are singletons. Here the sequenced sample was peripheral blood, taken on day 0 of AZD1222 vaccination. These receptors were taken from an adult in good health.

The chain combines TRBV21-1 with TRBJ1-4; no DNA check was done on the table's D call, TRBD1. TRBV21-1 is deemed a pseudogene. The CDR3 totals 14 residues. The CDR3 loop is CASSNGTGRGKLFF. In DNA form, the CDR3 reads TGTGCCAGCAGCAACGGGACAGGACGGGGAAAACTGTTTTTT.

The CDR3 DNA sequence: TGTGCCACCGCGACGCAGGGCGGAACCAACGTCCTGACTTTC. It specifies CATATQGGTNVLTF. J is TRBJ2-6 and V is TRBV27, with TRBD1 as a possible D gene (5 bases). CDR1 and CDR2 (germline): MNHEY, SMNVEV (reference sequence). V lost 10 bases, J lost 8 bases, and 18 bases lay in between. This CDR3 spans 14 amino acids. The whole variable domain, filled in from reference TRBV27 and TRBJ2-6, reads EAQVTQNPRYLITVTGKKLTVTCSQNMNHEYMSWYRQDPGLGLRQIYYSMNVEVTDKGDVPEGYKVSRKEKRNFPLILESPSPNQTSLYFCATATQGGTNVLTFGAGSRLTVL.

The table lists this clone with a few counts. The chain uses TRBV1 and TRBJ1-2. TRBV1 is an annotated pseudogene. There are 15 residues in the CDR3. DNA for the CDR3: TGCACCAGCAGCCGCGGAAGACAAGAGGAGGTCGGCTACACCTTC. Its translation: CTSSRGRQEEVGYTF.

The V call is TRBV9, the J call TRBJ1-2; perhaps TRBD1 as D (6 bases). This CDR3 has 14 residues. CDR1 is SGDLS and CDR2 is YYNGEE in the germline V gene. The V end lost 4 bases, the J end lost 7 bases, and 17 bases lay between the germline ends. CDR3 nucleotide sequence: TGTGCCAGCAGCTCACCGGGACAAAGCTCTGGCTACACCTTC. Translated: CASSSPGQSSGYTF. Full variable domain (remainder filled in from reference TRBV9 and TRBJ1-2): DSGVTQTPKHLITATGQRVTLRCSPRSGDLSVYWYQQSLDQGLQFLIQYYNGEERAKGNILERFSAQQFPDLHSELNLSSLELGDSALYFCASSSPGQSSGYTFGSGTRLTVV.

This sequence joins TRBV29-1 and TRBJ2-1; D is perhaps TRBD2 (5 bases). The V and J ends lost 4 bases and 8 bases respectively, with 15 bases between them. This CDR3 region has 13 residues. CDR1 and CDR2 from the germline V gene are SQVTM and ANQGSEA. CDR3 sequence (DNA): TGCAGCGTTGCGGGGTACCGGAGCTATGAGCAGTTCTTC. Translation gives CSVAGYRSYEQFF.

J is TRBJ1-3 and V is TRBV5-6; 7 bases agree with TRBD1. The germline V gene has CDR1 SGHDT and CDR2 YYEEEE. The V and J ends lost 5 bases and 0 bases, in that order; junction bases with no gene match: 8. The CDR3 runs 16 residues. CDR3 residues: CASSRGDSDSGNTIYF. CDR3 coding DNA: TGTGCCAGCAGTCGAGGGGACAGCGACTCTGGAAACACCATATATTTT.

The rearrangement links TRBV29-1 to TRBJ2-1, with 7 bases aligning to TRBD1. Losses at the gene ends were 1 base for V and 9 bases for J; bases not matched to a gene: 3. Germline loops: CDR1 SQVTM, CDR2 ANQGSEA. The CDR3 is 12 residues long. The CDR3 coding sequence is TGCAGCGTTGAAGTGACAGGGATTGAGCAGTTCTTC. Its translation is CSVEVTGIEQFF.

The V and J genes are TRBV5-1 and TRBJ1-6; D might be TRBD1 (5 bases). CDR3 length equals 17 residues. Germline V gives CDR1 SGHRS, CDR2 YFSETQ. Trimming shortened V by 0 bases and J by 6 bases, and 16 bases separated the two germline ends. CDR3 region: CASSLEPGPTSNSPLHF. The DNA of the CDR3 is TGCGCCAGCAGCTTGGAGCCGGGACCTACTTCTAATTCACCCCTCCACTTT.

The genes are TRBV5-4 and TRBJ2-5, with a weak D call TRBD2 (5 bases). Germline V gene sequence: CDR1 SGHNT, CDR2 YYREEE (reference sequence). V lost 3 bases and J lost 5, with 20 bases in between. This CDR3 has 16 residues. The DNA for the CDR3 is TGTGCCAGCAGCTCCCTCCGGGGTGATTTGGGGGAGACCCAGTACTTC. Amino acid sequence: CASSSLRGDLGETQYF.

The V gene is TRBV6-2 or TRBV6-3, the J gene TRBJ2-7; D call uncertain. This CDR3 region has 14 residues. The V gene lost 3 bases and the J gene lost 0 bases, with 9 bases spanning the gap. CDR1 is MNHEY, CDR2 SVGEGT, per germline. CDR3 coding DNA: TGTGCCAGCAGTTATACCTTAAGCTCCTACGAGCAGTACTTC. Translation: CASSYTLSSYEQYF.

Comments on this clone: Mismatch with germline at one junction end may stem from a read error. This sequence joins TRBV12-3 or TRBV12-4 and TRBJ2-2; D gene unclear. The CDR3 sequence is 13 residues long. CDR3 protein: CASSLGATGELFF. Written as DNA, the CDR3 is TGTGCCAGCAGCTTAGGTGCCACCGGGGAGCTGTTTTTT.

The V gene is TRBV4-1, the J gene TRBJ2-1; 8 bases are shared with TRBD1. The CDR3 loop spans 16 amino acids. CDR1 is MGHRA and CDR2 is YSYEKL in the germline V gene. The V gene end was trimmed by 0 bases and the J gene end by 3 bases; junction bases not matched to a gene: 4. The CDR3 is CASSQESGGSYNEQFF. The CDR3 bases are TGCGCCAGCAGCCAAGAATCAGGGGGCAGCTACAATGAGCAGTTCTTC.

The chain carries TRBV11-2 and TRBJ1-3; no clear D. Germline V gene data show CDR1 as SGHAT and CDR2 as FQNNGV. V shed 5 bases and J shed 0 bases, with 5 bases lying between them. CDR3 size: 13 residues. The CDR3: CASSNYSGNTIYF. CDR3 nucleotides: TGTGCCAGCAGCAACTACTCTGGAAACACCATATATTTT. Full variable domain (remainder filled in from reference TRBV11-2 and TRBJ1-3): EAGVAQSPRYKIIEKRQSVAFWCNPISGHATLYWYQQILGQGPKLLIQFQNNGVVDDSQLPKDRFSAERLKGVDSTLKIQPAKLEDSAVYLCASSNYSGNTIYFGEGSWLTVV.

V gene TRBV3-1 (or the pseudogene TRBV3-2) combines with J gene TRBJ2-7; 7 nucleotides agree with TRBD2. Trimming cost V 1 base and J 2 bases; bases outside gene matches: 5. This CDR3 contains 15 residues. Germline V gene sequence: CDR1 LGHDT, CDR2 YNNKEL (reference sequence). The CDR3 DNA is TGTGCCAGCAGCCAAGTCGGTCTAGCGGCCTACGAGCAGTACTTC. Translation gives CASSQVGLAAYEQYF.